A selection of T cell receptor beta chains follows, all from one sample in a study of blood T cell repertoires in COVID-19. Profiled with immunoSEQ multiplex PCR; TCRdb holds only in-frame clones, not every one. The table has fewer than 250,000 clones, approximately 85% seen once. Sequencing was carried out using peripheral blood. Receptors originate from a woman aged 50 to 65 with active or convalescent COVID-19. Each CDR3 is given with its conserved first and last residue. The D gene is left open where the match is weak. Clone size is stated in some rows and not others, as once, few, many or a class when expanded.

clone_size,v_call,j_call,d_call,cdr3_nt,cdr3_aa
.,TRBV28,TRBJ1-6,TRBD1,TGTGCCAGCACCCCGACAGGGTCAGGTTCACCCCTCCACTTT,CASTPTGSGSPLHF
.,TRBV25-1,TRBJ2-7,.,TGTGCCAGCAGTGAAGAGACAGGGCAGTACTTC,CASSEETGQYF
.,TRBV27,TRBJ2-7,TRBD1,TGTGCCAGCAGCAAAACAGGGGGCCCGGGATACGAGCAGTACTTC,CASSKTGGPGYEQYF
.,TRBV5-1,TRBJ2-2,.,TGCGCCAGCAGCTTATGGGAGTTGAACACCGGGGAGCTGTTTTTT,CASSLWELNTGELFF
.,TRBV4-2,TRBJ1-2,.,TGTGCCAGCAGCCAAGGAGAGGGCAACTTCTATGGCTACACCTTC,CASSQGEGNFYGYTF
.,TRBV6-2/TRBV6-3,TRBJ2-1,.,TGTGCCAGCAGTTACTCGGCTAGTATCGGGAATGAGCAGTTCTTC,CASSYSASIGNEQFF
.,TRBV5-1,TRBJ2-1,.,TGCGCCAGCAGCTCCCCGTATTACAATGAGCAGTTCTTC,CASSSPYYNEQFF
.,TRBV28,TRBJ1-2,.,TGTGCCAGCAGTCCCCTAGCTTATGGCTACACCTTC,CASSPLAYGYTF
.,TRBV7-6,TRBJ2-5,.,TGTGCCAGCAGCTTAGGCCCAGGGCAGGAGACCCAGTACTTC,CASSLGPGQETQYF
.,TRBV2,TRBJ2-2,TRBD1,TGTGCCAGCAGTGAAAGAAGGACAGGGTCGAACGGGGAGCTGTTTTTT,CASSERRTGSNGELFF
few,TRBV7-9,TRBJ1-1,.,TGTGCCAGCAGCCCAAGCGGAGGGCGGGCGAACACTGAAGCTTTCTTT,CASSPSGGRANTEAFF
.,TRBV4-1,TRBJ2-2,.,TGCGCCAGCAGCCCCCGGGGAGCGGACACCGGGGAGCTGTTTTTT,CASSPRGADTGELFF
.,TRBV18,TRBJ2-1,.,TGTGCCAGCTCGCCTAGCCTTTACAATGAGCAGTTCTTC,CASSPSLYNEQFF
once,TRBV24-1,TRBJ1-2,.,TGTGCCACCAGTGATTTGGACAAGGGCTACACCTTC,CATSDLDKGYTF
.,TRBV5-1,TRBJ1-2,TRBD1,TGCGCCAGCAGCCTGCCAAGCGACAGGGACGGCTACACCTTC,CASSLPSDRDGYTF
.,TRBV27,TRBJ1-5,.,TGTGCCAGCAGACCGGACGGGGGAAACAATCAGCCCCAGCATTTT,CASRPDGGNNQPQHF
.,TRBV28,TRBJ1-2,TRBD1,TGTGCCAGCGTTGGGACAGGGGGTACTGGCTACACCTTC,CASVGTGGTGYTF
.,TRBV19,TRBJ2-5,TRBD1,TGTGCCAGTAGTATAACAGGGGCTGGAGAGACCCAGTACTTC,CASSITGAGETQYF
.,TRBV6-5,TRBJ2-5,.,TGTGCCAGCAGTCCGCCCCGGACACGCCAGACGACCCAGTACTTC,CASSPPRTRQTTQYF
few,TRBV11-2,TRBJ2-3,TRBD2,TGTGCCAGCAGCCCTGGGCTAGCGGGAGTTGATACGCAGTATTTT,CASSPGLAGVDTQYF
.,TRBV27,TRBJ1-2,.,TGTGCCAGCAGTCGTCTGTCCGGGGGGAGTGGCTACACCTTC,CASSRLSGGSGYTF
.,TRBV5-1,TRBJ1-2,.,TGCGCCAGCAGCTTGGACCCCCAGTGGGGCTACACCTTC,CASSLDPQWGYTF
.,TRBV6-4,TRBJ1-1,.,TGTGCCAGCAGTGACGTTCGGGGTGTGGCTTTCTTT,CASSDVRGVAFF
few,TRBV11-2,TRBJ2-5,.,TGTGCCAGCAGCTTCAACCGAGACCAGTACTTC,CASSFNRDQYF
once,TRBV5-1,TRBJ2-1,.,TGCGCCAGCAGCTTGGAGGGGCGCACCTACAATGAGCAGTTCTTC,CASSLEGRTYNEQFF
.,TRBV5-1,TRBJ2-7,.,TGCGCCAGCAGCTATGACGGGTCCTCCTACGAGCAGTACTTC,CASSYDGSSYEQYF
.,TRBV11-2,TRBJ1-1,.,TGTGCCAGCAGCCCCGCGGGCTACACTGAAGCTTTCTTT,CASSPAGYTEAFF
many,TRBV3-1/TRBV3-2,TRBJ2-1,.,TGTGCCAGCAGCCAAGAGCTAGCTGGCCCCTACAATGAGCAGTTCTTC,CASSQELAGPYNEQFF
.,TRBV3-1/TRBV3-2,TRBJ1-5,.,TGTGCCAGCAGCTACGGGACACCGAATAGCAATCAGCCCCAGCATTTT,CASSYGTPNSNQPQHF
.,TRBV2,TRBJ1-3,.,TGTGCCAGCAGTGATAGGGGGGGCAACTCTGGAAACACCATATATTTT,CASSDRGGNSGNTIYF
few,TRBV27,TRBJ2-6,TRBD1,TGTGCCAGCAGTTTCGGACAGGGTACCAACGTCCTGACTTTC,CASSFGQGTNVLTF
.,TRBV19,TRBJ1-5,.,TGTGCCAGTAGTATAGAAGAGTACAATCAGCCCCAGCATTTT,CASSIEEYNQPQHF
once,TRBV28,TRBJ1-5,.,TGTGCCAGCAGTTTACTTCCCGACAGGAGACATCAGCCCCAGCATTTT,CASSLLPDRRHQPQHF
once,TRBV5-6,TRBJ1-6,TRBD1,TGTGCCAGCAGCTCCGACAGGGGGCTAACAAATTCACCCCTCCACTTT,CASSSDRGLTNSPLHF
.,TRBV18,TRBJ2-7,TRBD2,TGTGCCAGCTCACCAGGGACTAGTCGTCACGAGCAGTACTTC,CASSPGTSRHEQYF
.,TRBV29-1,TRBJ2-7,.,TGCAGCGTTGTCCCAGGGGTTGGCTACGAGCAGTACTTC,CSVVPGVGYEQYF
few,TRBV6-5,TRBJ2-6,.,TGTGCCAGCAGTTACGGAGGTAGTGCTGGGGCCAACGTCCTGACTTTC,CASSYGGSAGANVLTF
.,TRBV7-9,TRBJ2-3,.,TGTGCCAGCAGCGCGGACAGCACTAGCACAGATACGCAGTATTTT,CASSADSTSTDTQYF
.,TRBV5-6,TRBJ2-7,.,TGTGCCAGCAGCGGAACAGGGAACTCCTACGAGCAGTACTTC,CASSGTGNSYEQYF
.,TRBV29-1,TRBJ1-1,TRBD1,TGCAGCGTTTTTCCCCGGACAGGGAACACTGAAGCTTTCTTT,CSVFPRTGNTEAFF
.,TRBV29-1,TRBJ2-1,.,TGCAGCGTTGATAATGCAGTTTACAATGAGCAGTTCTTC,CSVDNAVYNEQFF
.,TRBV27,TRBJ2-7,.,TGTGCCAGCAGTTTATTGGGGAGTACCTACGAGCAGTACTTC,CASSLLGSTYEQYF
.,TRBV19,TRBJ1-2,.,TGTGCCAGTAGTGCAACCGGGAAAACTTATGGCTACACCTTC,CASSATGKTYGYTF
.,TRBV3-1/TRBV3-2,TRBJ2-3,TRBD2,TGTGCCAGCAGTCCCTCAGCCAGCGGGGCCCATACGCAGTATTTT,CASSPSASGAHTQYF
.,TRBV30,TRBJ1-1,.,TGTGCCTGGAGTTCGGGATACACTGAAGCTTTCTTT,CAWSSGYTEAFF
.,TRBV6-5,TRBJ2-6,TRBD2,TGTGCCACCTTGGGAGGGAGGTCTGGGGCCAACGTCCTGACTTTC,CATLGGRSGANVLTF
.,TRBV5-1,TRBJ1-2,.,TGCGCCAGCAGCTTGGACGTTTCGGGCAGGGGAAGCGGCTACACCTTC,CASSLDVSGRGSGYTF
.,TRBV6-5,TRBJ2-7,TRBD1,TGTGCCAGCAGTTACCTCGGGACAGAGTATCAGCAGTACTTC,CASSYLGTEYQQYF
few,TRBV21-1,TRBJ2-2,.,TGTGCCAGCAGCCCTCAGGGTTACACCGGGGAGCTGTTTTTT,CASSPQGYTGELFF
.,TRBV18,TRBJ1-1,.,TGTGCCAGCTCACCAATGCAGGGGAATGGATATACTGAAGCTTTCTTT,CASSPMQGNGYTEAFF
.,TRBV15,TRBJ1-5,TRBD1,TGTGCCACCAGCAGCGAGCCGACAGGGGGTCAGCCCCAGCATTTT,CATSSEPTGGQPQHF
.,TRBV6-5,TRBJ1-3,TRBD1,TGTGCCAGCAGAAAAGGGGGCTTTGGAAACACCATATATTTT,CASRKGGFGNTIYF